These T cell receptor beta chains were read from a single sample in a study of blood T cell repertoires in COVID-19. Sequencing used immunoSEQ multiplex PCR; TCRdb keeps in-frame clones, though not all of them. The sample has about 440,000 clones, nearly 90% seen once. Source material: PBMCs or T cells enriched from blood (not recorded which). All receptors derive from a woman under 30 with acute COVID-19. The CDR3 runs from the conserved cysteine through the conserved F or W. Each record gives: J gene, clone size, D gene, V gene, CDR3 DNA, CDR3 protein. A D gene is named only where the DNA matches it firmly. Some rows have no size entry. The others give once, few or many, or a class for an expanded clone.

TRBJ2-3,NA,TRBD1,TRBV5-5,TGTGCCAGCAGCCGGACAGGGGTGGGTTTGGGTACAGATACGCAGTATTTT,CASSRTGVGLGTDTQYF
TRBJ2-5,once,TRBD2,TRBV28,TGTGCCAGCAGTAGTAGCGGGGCTTCCCAAGAGACCCAGTACTTC,CASSSSGASQETQYF
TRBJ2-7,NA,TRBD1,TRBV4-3,TGCGCCAGCAGCCAATTAACGAGGGGGCCCTACGAGCAGTACTTC,CASSQLTRGPYEQYF
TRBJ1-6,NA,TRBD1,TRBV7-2,TGTGCCAGCAGCTTAGAAGGGGACAGTTATTCACCCCTCCACTTT,CASSLEGDSYSPLHF
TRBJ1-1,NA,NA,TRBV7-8,TGTGCCAGCAGCTTAGCGGGCAGGGGATCTGAAGCTTTCTTT,CASSLAGRGSEAFF
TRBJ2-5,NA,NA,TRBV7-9,TGTGCCAGCAGCTTACTAGGAGAGACCCAGTACTTC,CASSLLGETQYF
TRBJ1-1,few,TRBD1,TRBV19,TGTGCCAGTAGTATTCAACGGGACAGGGAAAGGAACACTGAAGCTTTCTTT,CASSIQRDRERNTEAFF
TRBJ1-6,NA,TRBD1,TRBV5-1,TGCGCCAGCAGCTCTGACGGACAGGGGAATTCACCCCTCCACTTT,CASSSDGQGNSPLHF
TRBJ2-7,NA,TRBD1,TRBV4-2,TGTGCCAGCAGCCAACAGACAGGGGTGGGGTCCTACGAGCAGTACTTC,CASSQQTGVGSYEQYF
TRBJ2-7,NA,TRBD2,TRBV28,TGTGCCAGCAGTTTTGGGACTAGTCGCTACGAGCAGTACTTC,CASSFGTSRYEQYF
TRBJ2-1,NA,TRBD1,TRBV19,TGTGCCAGTAGTCCATACCAAACAGGGGTCAATGAGCAGTTCTTC,CASSPYQTGVNEQFF
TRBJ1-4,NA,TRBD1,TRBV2,TGTGCCAGCAGTCCGGGACAGGGAGGCGAAAAACTGTTTTTT,CASSPGQGGEKLFF
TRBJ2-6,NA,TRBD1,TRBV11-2,TGTGCCAGCAGCTTAGAAAGGGCCAGGGGGTCTGGGGCCAACGTCCTGACTTTC,CASSLERARGSGANVLTF
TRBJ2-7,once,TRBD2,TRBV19,TGTGGGACTAGCGGGGGGGCCACCTACGAGCAGTACTTC,CGTSGGATYEQYF
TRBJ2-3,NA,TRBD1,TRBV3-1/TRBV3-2,TGTGCCAGCAGCCCACGCCGGGACAGGGAAACAGATACGCAGTATTTT,CASSPRRDRETDTQYF
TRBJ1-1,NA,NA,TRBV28,TGTGCCAGCAGTCTAACAGGGTGGCACACTGAAGCTTTCTTT,CASSLTGWHTEAFF